The 9 T cell receptor beta chains given below trace back to one sample, sequenced in a study of blood T cells in healthy people across ages. A second PCR, run for about 7 to 11 cycles, used a sample-barcoded 5' primer plus a J-beta primer mix. TCRdb reprocessed the 5' RACE reads via MiXCR and lists one record per CDR3 protein. There are 1.5 million to 2 million distinct CDR3 sequences in the sample; about 28% occur only once, and around 7.7% lies in the top ten. The sequenced material came from blood. These receptors all come from a woman between 25 and 40 years old in good health.

This clonotype came up a few times. This sequence may be a read error, since a much larger clone differs from it by one base. The V gene is TRBV3-1, the J gene TRBJ2-5; maybe TRBD2 (6 bases). Deletions cut 0 bases from V and 1 base from J, with 18 bases between. This CDR3 has 18 amino acids. CDR1 and CDR2 (germline): LGHDT, YNNKEL (reference sequence). CDR3 region: CASSQDKGLSGSQETQYF. In DNA, the CDR3 is TGTGCCAGCAGCCAAGACAAAGGACTATCGGGAAGCCAAGAGACCCAGTACTTC.

V gene TRBV6-1 combines with J gene TRBJ2-7; D gene uncertain. The CDR3 length is 13 residues. Germline CDR1 MNHNS, CDR2 SASEGT. Trimming stripped 4 bases from V and 5 bases from J, with 12 bases between. The CDR3 spells CASSGRLVNEQYF. Written as DNA, the CDR3 is TGTGCCAGCAGTGGTCGGTTGGTCAACGAGCAGTACTTC.

The J gene is TRBJ2-6, the V gene TRBV28; a possible D gene is TRBD1 (6 bases). CDR1 and CDR2 (germline): MDHEN, SYDVKM. Trimming removed 1 base from V and 0 bases from J, with 10 bases in between. The CDR3 runs to 17 residues. The chain's CDR3 is CASSLSGAHSGANVLTF. The CDR3 nucleotides read TGTGCCAGCAGTTTATCAGGGGCCCACTCTGGGGCCAACGTCCTGACTTTC.

The V gene is TRBV7-2, the J gene TRBJ1-2; weak D call: TRBD1 (5 bases). The CDR3 totals 16 residues. Germline values: CDR1 SGHTA, CDR2 FQGNSA. Trimming removed 1 base at V and 6 bases at J, with 18 bases between. The chain's CDR3 is CTSSLVLGGGGDGYTF. The CDR3 DNA is TGTACCAGCAGCTTAGTTCTGGGCGGGGGAGGCGATGGCTACACCTTC.

This clonotype was detected ten times or more. As DNA, the CDR3 is TGTGCCAGCAGCGCCCAGGACAGGGCGAATGAGCAGTTCTTC. Protein: CASSAQDRANEQFF. The V and J genes are TRBV7-3 and TRBJ2-1; 8 nucleotides match TRBD1. Germline V gene sequence: CDR1 SGHTA, CDR2 FQGTGA. The CDR3 contains 14 residues. J lost 7 bases, V lost 5 bases, and 7 bases had no gene match.

For this clonotype: One junction end disagrees with the germline gene, perhaps due to a read error. The chain carries TRBV3-1 and TRBJ2-3; D is possibly TRBD1 or TRBD2 (6 bases each). CDR3 length: 15 residues. Germline V gene sequence: CDR1 LGHDT, CDR2 YNNKEL (reference sequence). The CDR3 DNA is TGTGCCAACAGCCTCAGGGGCCTAGCGTCCGATACGCAGTATTTT. This translates into CANSLRGLASDTQYF.

V gene TRBV6-5 combines with J gene TRBJ1-3, with TRBD1 as a possible D gene (5 bases). The CDR3 sequence is 15 residues long. V lost 5 bases and J lost 4, with 15 bases in between. Germline CDR1 MNHEY, CDR2 SVGAGI. The CDR3 DNA follows: TGTGCCAGCAGTGCCGACAGAAGCCAAGGAAACACCATATATTTT. Translating it yields CASSADRSQGNTIYF.

This clonotype was observed a few times. The CDR3 bases are TGCAGTGCGCATTGGGAAACTGAAGCTTTCTTT. This sequence encodes CSAHWETEAFF. J is TRBJ1-1 and V is TRBV20-1; D remains ambiguous. Germline values: CDR1 DFQATT, CDR2 SNEGSKA (reference sequence). The V gene lost 6 bases and the J gene lost 5 bases, with 10 bases spanning the gap. CDR3 length equals 11 residues.

The rearrangement links TRBV14 to TRBJ2-6; D not resolved. The CDR3 is 16 residues long. CDR1 is SGHDN, CDR2 FVKESK, per germline. V lost 0 bases to trimming and J lost 4 bases, with 10 bases between them. In nucleotides, the CDR3 is TGTGCCAGCAGCCAAGATTTAACTGCCGGGGCCAACGTCCTGACTTTC. This gives the protein CASSQDLTAGANVLTF.